The present TCR beta chain was sequenced within a study of beta chain features in type 1 diabetes. For the study at large: In age, gender and cell yields, patients were similar to healthy donors.

The germline V and J ends were trimmed by 2 bases and 12 bases, with 22 bases remaining between them. Germline CDR1 and CDR2: SEHNR and FQNEAQ (reference sequence). The CDR3 runs 15 residues. Worth noting for this clone: What it binds is unknown.

It was via CD45RO/CCR7/CD25/CD127/CD95/CD27 that CD4+ naive, central memory, regulatory and stem cell-like memory cells were sorted. Points from the study as a whole: Shorter templates might be favored by PCR, and equally so in patients and in controls. Type 1 diabetes patients had VDJ junctions that carried fewer insertions and more deletions.

Of the isolated RNA, all was reverse transcribed, and so the sequenced material was expressed TCRB transcripts. The assay was immunoSEQ multiplex PCR, and TCRdb's table has in-frame clones only and misses some. The top ten hold about 0.04% of the sample, which has 400,000 to 500,000 clones, roughly 14% seen once. The clonotype was recovered from a man aged 25 to 40 in good health. The chain recombines TRBV7-9 with TRBJ1-2; no clear D. Source material: naive CD4+ T cells from blood. DNA for the CDR3: TGTGCCAGCAGCTTATCCGACTTTCGCTCTGATCTTCACACCTTC. Amino acids: CASSLSDFRSDLHTF. The full variable domain, its missing parts supplied by reference TRBV7-9 and TRBJ1-2, is DTGVSQNPRHKITKRGQNVTFRCDPISEHNRLYWYRQTLGQGPEFLTYFQNEAQLEKSRLLSDRFSAERPKGSFSTLEIQRTEQGDSAMYLCASSLSDFRSDLHTFGSGTRLTVV.